These T cell receptor beta chains were read from a single sample in a study of Ad26.COV2.S vaccination and SARS-CoV-2 variants. Measured with immunoSEQ multiplex PCR; TCRdb has only the in-frame clones, and not every one. Found here are 240,000 or so clones, 88% of them singletons; the top ten hold around 11%. The sample here was peripheral blood, taken in a trial of Ad26.COV2.S vaccine versus placebo. All receptors come from a person aged 18-65 years who received the Ad26.COV2.S COVID-19 vaccine or a placebo. CDR3s include the opening cysteine and the closing phenylalanine or tryptophan. Each record gives: V gene, CDR3 protein.

v_gene: TRBV30; CDR3aa: CAWSVRGARKGYTF
v_gene: TRBV19; CDR3aa: CASRGGVGNQPQHF
v_gene: TRBV7-8; CDR3aa: CASSFWSTNEKLFF
v_gene: TRBV6-2/TRBV6-3; CDR3aa: CASSSRTSGGYTYEQYF
v_gene: TRBV6-5; CDR3aa: CASSYQERTEAFF
v_gene: TRBV7-2; CDR3aa: CASSPPTGWGYTF
v_gene: TRBV5-1; CDR3aa: CASSLSGYGNTIYF
v_gene: TRBV2; CDR3aa: CASSEERAITGAQYF
v_gene: TRBV7-2; CDR3aa: CASSPWGGATDTQYF
v_gene: TRBV4-2; CDR3aa: CASSQATGMNTEAFF
v_gene: TRBV7-9; CDR3aa: CASSRGYGYTF
v_gene: TRBV5-1; CDR3aa: CASRKGSETQYF
v_gene: TRBV27; CDR3aa: CASSLGQGIKETQYF
v_gene: TRBV30; CDR3aa: CAWSPGQGARETQYF
v_gene: TRBV6-5; CDR3aa: CASTEGTGGPGELFF
v_gene: TRBV4-1; CDR3aa: CASSQTTVGELFF
v_gene: TRBV5-1; CDR3aa: CASSTASGVRETQYF
v_gene: TRBV19; CDR3aa: CASSISGYSNQPQHF
v_gene: TRBV2; CDR3aa: CATRGGSNEKLFF
v_gene: TRBV28; CDR3aa: CASSLPGTGTYLYGYTF
v_gene: TRBV6-4; CDR3aa: CASSPGTSASSYNEQFF
v_gene: TRBV12-5; CDR3aa: CASGLSTGPLYGYTF
v_gene: TRBV7-3; CDR3aa: CASSSTGPQETQYF
v_gene: TRBV11-2; CDR3aa: CASSSPDRDYGYTF
v_gene: TRBV5-1; CDR3aa: CASSPLRGQGDGEAFF
v_gene: TRBV3-1/TRBV3-2; CDR3aa: CASSPFRKNTEAFF
v_gene: TRBV30; CDR3aa: CAWSGGTVETEAFF
v_gene: TRBV4-3; CDR3aa: CASSQEIFKHKDNTEAFF